This TCR beta chain was recovered during a study of cytomegalovirus exposure and HLA in healthy donors. Study overall: Within the Caucasian-associated ancestry cluster were about 81% of the approximately 390 genotyped donors. Study findings and constraints: In vitro checks showed that three CMV-associated chains really do target CMV antigens. The majority of CMV-associated TCR beta chains were reported as apparently HLA-restricted in a later analysis.

Primers for the PCR totalled 60 Vbeta and 13 Jbeta. Using immunoSEQ multiplex PCR, the repertoire was profiled, and TCRdb retains in-frame clones only, with some absent. Counted here are under 150,000 clones, approximately 80% occurring once; the ten biggest clones make up about 0.71%. Despite likely unrecorded immune exposures, the donors were nominally healthy at the time of sampling. Turning to this clone: The antigen is undetermined.

Germline CDR1 reads MNHEY; CDR2 reads SVGAGI. V was shortened by 6 bases and J by 1 base, with 12 bases between the two germline ends. This CDR3 contains 14 residues. This receptor was taken from a man aged 18 to 29 in good health and CMV-seronegative. The gene calls are TRBV6-5 and TRBJ1-1; weak D call: TRBD1 (6 bases). The sample consisted of PBMCs. The CDR3 reads CASRPGTRNTEAFF. The CDR3 DNA sequence: TGTGCCAGCAGGCCCGGGACAAGGAACACTGAAGCTTTCTTT.